This entry lists 30 T cell receptor beta chains sequenced from one sample in a study of T cell responses to AZD1222 COVID-19 vaccine. The method was immunoSEQ multiplex PCR; TCRdb's version includes in-frame clones alone and lacks a portion of them. Of around 110,000 clones listed, around 85% were seen once; the top ten hold around 3.9%. This specimen was peripheral blood, taken on day 0 of MenACWY control vaccination. These receptor sequences come from an adult in good health.

The genes are TRBV18 and TRBJ1-5; D may be TRBD1 (5 bases). V lost 6 bases to trimming and J lost 3 bases, with 15 bases between them. CDR1 and CDR2 from the germline V gene are KGHSH and LQKENI. This CDR3 region has 15 residues. The CDR3 is CASSLEGTSNQPQHF. The CDR3 DNA follows: TGTGCCAGCTCTCTCGAGGGGACCTCCAATCAGCCCCAGCATTTT.

J is TRBJ2-7 and V is TRBV19, with D perhaps matching TRBD1 or TRBD2 (6 bases each). CDR1 and CDR2 from the germline V gene are LNHDA and SQIVND (reference sequence). The V end lost 3 bases, the J end lost 6 bases, and 12 bases lay between the germline ends. CDR3 length: 13 residues. DNA for the CDR3: TGTGCCAGTAGTATCGTCGGGGGCTCCGAGCAGTACTTC. It translates to CASSIVGGSEQYF.

V gene TRBV3-1 (or the pseudogene TRBV3-2) combines with J gene TRBJ1-2; 8 bases line up with TRBD1. The germline CDR1 and CDR2 sequences are LGHDT and YNNKEL (reference sequence). CDR3 length: 14 residues. Trimming removed 1 base from V and 7 bases from J; junction bases left unmatched: 5. The CDR3 nucleotides are TGTGCCAGCAGCCAAGGGGTGACAGGGGTTGGCTACACCTTC. It encodes CASSQGVTGVGYTF.

This sequence joins TRBV15 and TRBJ1-3, with 12 bases that match TRBD1. The germline CDR1 and CDR2 sequences are LNHNV and YYDKDF (reference sequence). With 1 base clipped from V and 0 bases from J, the junction kept 7 bases outside the gene matches. The CDR3 is 19 amino acids. CDR3: CATSRVKGQGAFSGNTIYF. The CDR3 DNA follows: TGTGCCACCAGCAGAGTTAAGGGACAGGGGGCCTTCTCTGGAAACACCATATATTTT.

This rearrangement joins TRBV4-1 to TRBJ1-2; D is uncertain. V lost 1 base and J lost 6, with 9 bases in between. Per the germline V gene, CDR1 is MGHRA and CDR2 is YSYEKL. The CDR3 contains 13 residues. The CDR3 region is CASSQVGGDGYTF. DNA of the CDR3: TGCGCCAGCAGCCAAGTGGGAGGCGATGGCTACACCTTC.

This chain uses TRBV5-1 with TRBJ2-1, with a tentative D call TRBD1 (6 bases). Trimming stripped 4 bases from V and 6 bases from J, with 11 bases between. This CDR3 has 13 amino acids. Germline-derived CDR1 and CDR2 are SGHRS and YFSETQ. The CDR3 region is CASSPTGFNEQFF. DNA of the CDR3: TGCGCCAGCAGCCCAACAGGGTTCAATGAGCAGTTCTTC.

J is TRBJ2-7 and V is TRBV5-1, with TRBD1 identical over 9 bases. Trimming cost V 0 bases and J 4 bases; bases outside gene matches: 2. In germline, CDR1 is SGHRS, CDR2 YFSETQ. This CDR3 is built from 14 residues. As DNA, the CDR3 is TGCGCCAGCAGCTTGGCCGGGACAGGGTACGAGCAGTACTTC. Residues: CASSLAGTGYEQYF.

The gene calls are TRBV7-2 and TRBJ2-5; 10 positions match TRBD2. CDR3 length: 16 amino acids. The germline V gene encodes CDR1 SGHTA and CDR2 FQGNSA. The trim removed 3 bases at V and 1 base at J, leaving 5 bases unmatched. CDR3 sequence reads: CASSFRTSGGQETQYF. CDR3 coding DNA: TGTGCCAGCAGCTTCAGGACTAGCGGAGGCCAAGAGACCCAGTACTTC.

Comments on this clone: In the same sample, other DNA sequences code for this CDR3. The chain carries TRBV6-2 or TRBV6-3 and TRBJ2-1; D gene uncertain. Trimming shortened V by 2 bases and J by 5 bases, and 10 bases separated the two germline ends. This CDR3 spans 14 amino acids. CDR1 is MNHEY and CDR2 is SVGEGT in the germline V gene. This CDR3 reads CASSYLGRDNEQFF. CDR3 DNA sequence: TGTGCCAGCAGTTACCTCGGACGGGACAATGAGCAGTTCTTC.

The J gene is TRBJ1-1, the V gene TRBV27, with D hard to call. Trimming stripped 2 bases from V and 4 bases from J, with 8 bases between. Germline assignment: CDR1 MNHEY and CDR2 SMNVEV (reference sequence). The CDR3 loop spans 13 amino acids. The DNA for the CDR3 is TGTGCCAGCAGTTTACGGGGTGGCACTGAAGCTTTCTTT. Protein: CASSLRGGTEAFF.

The V and J genes are TRBV6-2 or TRBV6-3 and TRBJ1-5; 7 bases match TRBD1. V was pared by 5 bases and J by 8 bases, with 9 bases of the junction left unmatched. Germline V gives CDR1 MNHEY, CDR2 SVGEGT. CDR3 length equals 14 residues. The CDR3 is CASSPGTVVKPQHF. The CDR3 bases are TGTGCCAGCAGTCCCGGGACAGTGGTAAAGCCCCAGCATTTT.

The chain links TRBV6-2 or TRBV6-3 to TRBJ2-3; 8 bases match TRBD1. Germline CDR1 and CDR2: MNHEY and SVGEGT. The CDR3 length is 17 residues. Trimming removed 4 bases from V and 4 bases from J; junction bases left unmatched: 13. The CDR3 DNA follows: TGTGCCAGCAGTTCAAGACAGGGGTCACTTGCCGCAGATACGCAGTATTTT. Translated, it gives CASSSRQGSLAADTQYF.

The V and J genes are TRBV5-4 and TRBJ2-7; TRBD1 aligns across 7 bases. Germline values: CDR1 SGHNT, CDR2 YYREEE (reference sequence). The junction had 3 bases not matched to a gene; V was cut back by 0 bases and J by 3 bases. This CDR3 has 14 amino acids. For the CDR3, the DNA is TGTGCCAGCAGCTTGGACGGGACAGTCTACGAGCAGTACTTC. This sequence encodes CASSLDGTVYEQYF. The entire variable domain, with the rest obtained from reference TRBV5-4 and TRBJ2-7, is as follows: ETGVTQSPTHLIKTRGQQVTLRCSSQSGHNTVSWYQQALGQGPQFIFQYYREEENGRGNFPPRFSGLQFPNYSSELNVNALELDDSALYLCASSLDGTVYEQYFGPGTRLTVT.

The V call is TRBV27, the J call TRBJ2-5; 7 positions match TRBD1. The V gene end was trimmed by 6 bases and the J gene end by 1 base; junction bases not matched to a gene: 5. CDR3 length equals 14 residues. The germline gives CDR1 MNHEY, CDR2 SMNVEV (reference sequence). The CDR3 bases are TGTGCCAGCAGAAAAGGGACAGCCCAAGAGACCCAGTACTTC. This sequence encodes CASRKGTAQETQYF.

The chain joins TRBV19 to TRBJ1-2, with TRBD1 matching over 10 bases. V lost 5 bases to trimming and J lost 3 bases; unmatched junction nucleotides: 12. The CDR3 spans 17 residues. In germline, CDR1 is LNHDA, CDR2 SQIVND (reference sequence). The CDR3 sequence is CASSEGTGAASYYGYTF. Written as DNA, the CDR3 is TGTGCCAGTAGTGAGGGGACAGGGGCGGCCTCCTACTATGGCTACACCTTC.

This chain connects TRBV10-1 to TRBJ2-7; 9 positions match TRBD2. Trimming took 2 bases from V and 0 from J; bases not matched to a gene: 2. Germline loops: CDR1 WNHNN, CDR2 SYGVQD (reference sequence). There are 15 residues in the CDR3. CDR3 sequence reads: CASSEERGVSYEQYF. CDR3 coding DNA: TGCGCCAGCAGTGAGGAGCGGGGGGTCTCCTACGAGCAGTACTTC.

CDR3 nucleotides: TGTGCCAGCAGCCCTGACAGGAGTCAAGAGACCCAGTACTTC. This translates into CASSPDRSQETQYF. The chain combines TRBV7-2 with TRBJ2-5, with a tentative D call TRBD1 (6 bases). Germline V lookup: CDR1 SGHTA, CDR2 FQGNSA. Trimming took 5 bases from V and 2 from J, leaving 12 bases between them. The CDR3 contains 14 residues.

The chain employs TRBV19 and TRBJ1-1; TRBD1 is a possible D gene (5 bases). V lost 1 base to trimming and J lost 7 bases, with 19 bases between them. This CDR3 is built from 16 residues. The germline gives CDR1 LNHDA, CDR2 SQIVND (reference sequence). DNA of the CDR3: TGTGCCAGTAGTATAGTATGGGACCCTGGAGAGGATGAAGCTTTCTTT. Translation gives CASSIVWDPGEDEAFF.

This sequence joins TRBV6-6 and TRBJ1-1, with unresolved D. Germline loops: CDR1 MNHNY, CDR2 SVGAGI (reference sequence). V was trimmed by 0 bases and J by 4 bases, leaving 6 bases between them. The CDR3 consists of 13 residues. CDR3 in amino acids: CASSYSSRTEAFF. CDR3 nucleotide sequence: TGTGCCAGCAGTTACTCATCACGCACTGAAGCTTTCTTT.

The chain uses TRBV9 and TRBJ2-3; the D gene is possibly TRBD1 (6 bases). Germline CDR1 SGDLS, CDR2 YYNGEE. The CDR3 sequence is 15 residues long. Trimming took off 5 bases at V and 0 bases at J, with 13 bases between the two ends. The CDR3 loop reads CASSSTGTSTDTQYF. The CDR3 nucleotides read TGTGCCAGCAGTTCGACAGGTACAAGCACAGATACGCAGTATTTT.

The rearrangement joins TRBV2 to TRBJ2-7; TRBD1 matches 7 bases. Trimming took 7 bases from V and 3 from J; bases not matched to a gene: 3. The CDR3 consists of 12 residues. Germline values: CDR1 SNHLY, CDR2 FYNNEI. DNA of the CDR3: TGTGCCAGCAAGGGGGCGGGCTACGAGCAGTACTTC. It specifies CASKGAGYEQYF.

This chain connects TRBV6-2 or TRBV6-3 to TRBJ2-1; maybe TRBD1 (6 bases). Per the germline V gene, CDR1 is MNHEY and CDR2 is SVGEGT. V was shortened by 0 bases and J by 0 bases, with 9 bases between the two germline ends. The CDR3 spans 16 residues. CDR3 in amino acids: CASSYSNRVSYNEQFF. The CDR3, as DNA: TGTGCCAGCAGTTACTCAAACAGGGTCTCCTACAATGAGCAGTTCTTC.

The gene calls are TRBV27 and TRBJ1-2; 7 bases match TRBD1. There are 12 residues in the CDR3. Losses at the gene ends were 5 bases for V and 3 bases for J; bases not matched to a gene: 0. Germline V CDR1 and CDR2: MNHEY, SMNVEV (reference sequence). CDR3 nucleotides: TGTGCCAGCAGTCAGGGGGACTATGGCTACACCTTC. Translated: CASSQGDYGYTF.

The chain joins TRBV6-5 to TRBJ1-2; D is unclear. This CDR3 is 16 amino acids long. Trimming cost V 2 bases and J 1 base, with 14 bases left between them. From germline, CDR1 is MNHEY and CDR2 SVGAGI. CDR3 nucleotide sequence: TGTGCCAGCAGTTACATGACAAGTAACTTTAACTATGGCTACACCTTC. This gives the protein CASSYMTSNFNYGYTF.

The chain employs TRBV9 and TRBJ1-6; weak D call: TRBD1 (6 bases). With 0 bases removed from V and 6 bases from J, the gap between germline ends came to 7 bases. CDR1 is SGDLS and CDR2 is YYNGEE in the germline V gene. This CDR3 spans 14 amino acids. The CDR3 nucleotides read TGTGCCAGCAGCGTAGCAGGGGTTAATTCACCCCTCCACTTT. Translation gives CASSVAGVNSPLHF.

In its sample, this clone was seen once. The chain recombines TRBV7-2 with TRBJ1-2; 9 bases are a match to TRBD1. CDR1 and CDR2 (germline): SGHTA, FQGNSA. J lost 7 bases, V lost 5 bases, and 17 bases had no gene match. This CDR3 is built from 17 residues. CDR3 sequence (DNA): TGTGCCAGCAGCCTCGATGCCCCCGGGACAGGGAGGGGTGGCTACACCTTC. This encodes CASSLDAPGTGRGGYTF.

This chain joins TRBV2 and TRBJ1-5; possible D gene TRBD1, 6 bases. V lost 8 bases to trimming and J lost 4 bases, with 15 bases between them. This CDR3 has 14 amino acids. Germline CDR1 is SNHLY and CDR2 is FYNNEI. CDR3 amino acids: CASHRDRPNQPQHF. CDR3 coding DNA: TGTGCCAGCCACCGCGACAGGCCAAATCAGCCCCAGCATTTT.

V gene TRBV2 combines with J gene TRBJ1-5; D is undetermined. CDR1 is SNHLY, CDR2 FYNNEI, per germline. V gave up 5 bases and J gave up 3 bases, with 14 bases separating them. CDR3 length: 15 residues. The CDR3 loop reads CASSRGVGNNQPQHF. The CDR3, as DNA: TGTGCCAGCAGTCGCGGGGTGGGCAACAATCAGCCCCAGCATTTT. The full variable domain, in which reference TRBV2 and TRBJ1-5 provide the parts outside the CDR3, is EPEVTQTPSHQVTQMGQEVILRCVPISNHLYFYWYRQILGQKVEFLVSFYNNEISEKSEIFDDQFSVERPDGSNFTLKIRSTKLEDSAMYFCASSRGVGNNQPQHFGDGTRLSIL.

This clone came up once. The rearrangement uses TRBV9 and TRBJ1-2; 9 bases are a match to TRBD1. CDR3 length equals 16 residues. Germline V lookup: CDR1 SGDLS, CDR2 YYNGEE. Trimming at V came to 0 bases and at J to 8 bases, leaving 11 bases not matched to a gene. CDR3 in DNA: TGTGCCAGCAGCGTAGGCGATTTACAGGGGGCGCGAGGCTACACCTTC. As protein: CASSVGDLQGARGYTF.

This clone occurred many times. The gene calls are TRBV19 and TRBJ2-1; 7 bases match TRBD2. CDR3 length: 12 amino acids. V was clipped by 5 bases and J by 15 bases; unmatched bases: 10. Per germline, CDR1 LNHDA and CDR2 SQIVND (reference sequence). CDR3 sequence reads: CASSDTSERRFF. CDR3 DNA: TGTGCCAGTAGTGACACTAGCGAGAGGCGGTTCTTC.